This is a list of T cell receptor beta chains from one sample in a study of OX40 agonist ivuxolimab in advanced cancers. Produced via immunoSEQ multiplex PCR; TCRdb's table is partial and in-frame only. The data contain approximately 70,000 clones, 75% to 90% of them singletons. The specimen comprised CD4+ or CD8+ T cells sorted from blood, sampled in a trial of the OX40 agonist ivuxolimab. The receptors were sampled from an adult with an advanced solid tumor such as melanoma, head and neck, liver or kidney cancer. The CDR3 runs from the conserved cysteine through the conserved F or W. The order of the fields is J gene, D gene, clone size, V gene, CDR3 protein, CDR3 DNA. A D gene is named only where the DNA matches it firmly. The size entry is marked missing in some rows and otherwise reads once, few, many or a size class.

TRBJ1-1 TRBD1 NA TRBV6-1 CASSEQTGGRTEAFF TGTGCCAGCAGTGAACAGACAGGGGGTCGGACTGAAGCTTTCTTT
TRBJ1-1 NA few TRBV20-1 CSAWTDREAFF TGCAGTGCCTGGACCGACAGGGAAGCTTTCTTT
TRBJ1-4 NA NA TRBV30 CAWGEGLEEKLFF TGTGCCTGGGGGGAAGGGTTGGAGGAAAAACTGTTTTTT
TRBJ1-5 NA NA TRBV28 CASSPPRRKVGNQPQHF TGTGCCAGCAGTCCCCCCCGAAGAAAGGTAGGGAATCAGCCCCAGCATTTT
TRBJ2-7 TRBD1 NA TRBV5-1 CASSWVGTGSYEQYF TGCGCCAGCAGCTGGGTAGGGACAGGGTCCTACGAGCAGTACTTC
TRBJ1-2 TRBD1 NA TRBV11-2 CASSIAGTGYGYTF TGTGCCAGCAGCATCGCCGGGACAGGCTATGGCTACACCTTC
TRBJ2-3 TRBD2 NA TRBV9 CASSVGTSGSNTDTQYF TGTGCCAGCAGCGTAGGGACTAGCGGGAGTAACACAGATACGCAGTATTTT
TRBJ1-2 NA NA TRBV28 CASSLSVGGYGYTF TGTGCCAGCAGTTTATCAGTAGGGGGCTATGGCTACACCTTC
TRBJ1-1 NA NA TRBV1 CTSSQGGPEAFF TGCACCAGCAGCCAGGGGGGCCCTGAAGCTTTCTTT
TRBJ2-5 NA few TRBV7-9 CASSPQSWISQETQYF TGTGCCAGCAGCCCCCAGAGTTGGATCTCTCAAGAGACCCAGTACTTC
TRBJ2-3 NA NA TRBV5-4 CASSLVASTDTQYF TGTGCCAGCAGCTTGGTTGCCAGCACAGATACGCAGTATTTT
TRBJ2-1 NA NA TRBV5-1 CASSSSGEQFF TGCGCCAGCAGCTCGTCGGGGGAGCAGTTCTTC
TRBJ2-7 NA once TRBV6-6 CASRTGGGVEQYF TGTGCCAGCAGAACAGGGGGGGGTGTGGAGCAGTACTTC
TRBJ2-7 NA NA TRBV30 CAWSYRVGASYEQYF TGTGCCTGGAGCTACAGGGTGGGGGCCTCCTACGAGCAGTACTTC
TRBJ1-1 NA NA TRBV5-1 CASSLEAGIGNTEAFF TGCGCCAGCAGCTTGGAGGCAGGGATCGGGAACACTGAAGCTTTCTTT
TRBJ2-5 NA NA TRBV7-3 CASSFDNQETQYF TGTGCCAGCAGCTTTGACAATCAAGAGACCCAGTACTTC
TRBJ2-1 NA NA TRBV7-3 CASSLNRLVGNEQFF TGTGCCAGCAGCCTAAATCGACTAGTCGGAAATGAGCAGTTCTTC
TRBJ2-7 NA NA TRBV2 CASSEAVDYYYEQYF TGTGCCAGCAGTGAAGCGGTGGACTACTACTACGAGCAGTACTTC
TRBJ2-1 NA NA TRBV9 CASSAGHRNEQFF TGTGCCAGCAGCGCCGGTCACAGGAATGAGCAGTTCTTC
TRBJ2-1 NA NA TRBV7-3 CASSLQGEQFF TGTGCCAGCAGCCTTCAAGGGGAGCAGTTCTTC
TRBJ2-1 NA NA TRBV10-2 CASSGGGTHNEQFF TGCGCCAGCAGTGGTGGGGGGACCCACAATGAGCAGTTCTTC
TRBJ1-1 NA once TRBV7-8 CASSSLGGVEAFF TGTGCCAGCAGCAGCTTGGGGGGTGTTGAAGCTTTCTTT
TRBJ2-1 TRBD2 NA TRBV10-3 CAISDTLAGGIRNAYNEQFF TGTGCCATCAGCGATACCTTAGCGGGAGGGATTCGAAACGCTTACAATGAGCAGTTCTTC
TRBJ1-5 NA NA TRBV5-4 CASSLDQGDNQPQHF TGTGCCAGCAGCTTGGACCAAGGTGACAATCAGCCCCAGCATTTT
TRBJ1-5 NA NA TRBV6-5 CASSATGYNQPQHF TGTGCCAGCAGTGCGACAGGTTACAATCAGCCCCAGCATTTT
TRBJ2-5 TRBD2 NA TRBV9 CASSAAGGGRETQYF TGTGCCAGCAGCGCGGCGGGAGGGGGCAGGGAGACCCAGTACTTC
TRBJ2-5 NA NA TRBV12-1 CASSWASPTETQYF TGTGCCAGCAGCTGGGCCTCCCCCACAGAGACCCAGTACTTC
TRBJ1-1 NA NA TRBV29-1 CSVVPVNTEAFF TGCAGCGTTGTTCCCGTGAACACTGAAGCTTTCTTT
TRBJ2-7 NA NA TRBV30 CAWSVQAGPYEQYF TGTGCCTGGAGTGTACAAGCGGGCCCCTACGAGCAGTACTTC
TRBJ2-7 TRBD2 NA TRBV30 CAWNRAGGFVEQYF TGTGCCTGGAATCGCGCGGGAGGGTTCGTCGAGCAGTACTTC
TRBJ2-7 NA NA TRBV28 CASSLAGAQDEQYF TGTGCCAGCAGTTTAGCGGGGGCACAGGACGAGCAGTACTTC
TRBJ1-5 NA NA TRBV7-9 CASSPGIGQPQHF TGTGCCAGCAGCCCGGGGATTGGGCAGCCCCAGCATTTT
TRBJ1-3 TRBD1 once TRBV9 CASSGRTGSNTIYF TGTGCCAGCAGCGGAAGGACAGGGTCAAACACCATATATTTT
TRBJ2-1 NA NA TRBV7-3 CASSLNRGNEQFF TGTGCCAGCAGCTTAAACCGGGGTAATGAGCAGTTCTTC
TRBJ1-6 NA NA TRBV6-1 CASSEPVEGGYNSPLHF TGTGCCAGCAGTGAACCAGTGGAAGGTGGCTATAATTCACCCCTCCACTTT
TRBJ2-7 TRBD2 NA TRBV7-9 CASSWGLAGGDEQYF TGTGCCAGCAGCTGGGGACTAGCGGGTGGGGACGAGCAGTACTTC
TRBJ2-3 TRBD2 NA TRBV7-8 CASSLGTSGVLDTQYF TGTGCCAGCAGCTTAGGGACTAGCGGGGTTTTAGATACGCAGTATTTT
TRBJ2-7 NA NA TRBV11-3 CASSPHPRGNEQYF TGTGCCAGCAGCCCCCACCCCAGGGGAAACGAGCAGTACTTC
TRBJ2-5 TRBD2 once TRBV7-8 CASSPGLANPQETQYF TGTGCCAGCAGCCCGGGACTAGCGAATCCTCAAGAGACCCAGTACTTC
TRBJ2-7 TRBD1 NA TRBV18 CASSPRSTGGFDEQYF TGTGCCAGCTCACCACGATCGACAGGGGGCTTCGACGAGCAGTACTTC